Shown below are 3 T cell receptor beta chains from a single sample sequenced in a study of T-cell memory formation after mild COVID-19. Each CDR3 protein gets one entry after TCRdb re-called the 5' RACE reads with MiXCR. The sample comprises 400,000 or so distinct CDR3 sequences, approximately 21% of which are singletons, and around 12% rests with the top ten. Material for sequencing was PBMCs or a T cell subset sorted from them (not recorded which). The source is an adult woman who had mild COVID-19 (a few samples of this study predate the infection). Cell type and time point are not known.

The V call is TRBV7-3, the J call TRBJ2-1, with D perhaps matching TRBD2 (6 bases). The CDR3 has 15 amino acids. Germline values: CDR1 SGHTA, CDR2 FQGTGA. With 2 bases removed from V and 3 bases from J, the gap between germline ends came to 11 bases. The CDR3 sequence is CASSLGHGGYNEQFF. As DNA, the CDR3 is TGTGCCAGCAGCTTAGGGCACGGGGGCTACAATGAGCAGTTCTTC.

This chain joins TRBV6-6 and TRBJ1-2; no clear D gene. Germline loops: CDR1 MNHNY, CDR2 SVGAGI (reference sequence). This CDR3 spans 16 amino acids. The germline V and J ends were trimmed by 7 bases and 4 bases, with 22 bases remaining between them. CDR3 residues: CASTSVTPSAGYGYTF. CDR3 DNA: TGTGCCAGCACCTCCGTTACCCCATCAGCGGGCTATGGCTACACCTTC.

There are a few counts of this clonotype. The V gene is TRBV12-3 or TRBV12-4, the J gene TRBJ1-3, with D hard to call. Trimming left V 1 base short and J 0 bases short, with 7 bases between. This CDR3 contains 15 residues. CDR3 residues: CASSLVDPSGNTIYF. The DNA of the CDR3 is TGTGCCAGCAGTTTAGTGGACCCCTCTGGAAACACCATATATTTT.